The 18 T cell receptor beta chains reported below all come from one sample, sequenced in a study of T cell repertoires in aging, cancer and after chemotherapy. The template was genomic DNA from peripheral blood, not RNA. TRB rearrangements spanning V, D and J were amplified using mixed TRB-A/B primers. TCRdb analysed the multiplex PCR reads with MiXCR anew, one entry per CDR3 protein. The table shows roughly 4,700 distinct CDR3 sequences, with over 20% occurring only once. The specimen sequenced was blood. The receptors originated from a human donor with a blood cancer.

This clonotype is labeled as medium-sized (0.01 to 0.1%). In DNA, the CDR3 is TGTGCCACCATCCGGTCCTACCAAGAGACCCAGTACTTC. Residues: CATIRSYQETQYF. The V call is TRBV6-6, the J call TRBJ2-5, with unresolved D. V was trimmed by 10 bases and J by 0 bases, leaving 12 bases between them. The CDR3 consists of 13 residues. CDR1 is MNHNY, CDR2 SVGAGI, per germline (reference sequence).

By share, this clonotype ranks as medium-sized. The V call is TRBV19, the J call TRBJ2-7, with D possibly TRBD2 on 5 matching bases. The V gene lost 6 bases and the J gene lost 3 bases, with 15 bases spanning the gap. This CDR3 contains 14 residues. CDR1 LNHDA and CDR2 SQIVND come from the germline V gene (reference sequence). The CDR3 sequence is CASSRSEGLYEQYF. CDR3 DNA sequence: TGTGCCAGTAGCCGTTCTGAGGGCCTCTACGAGCAGTACTTC.

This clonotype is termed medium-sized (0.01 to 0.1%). In DNA form, the CDR3 reads TGTGCCAGTAGACATTTACAGGGAAATGAGCAGTTCTTC. Translated: CASRHLQGNEQFF. V usage is TRBV19 and J usage is TRBJ2-1; D is possibly TRBD1 (6 bases). Trimming removed 6 bases from V and 7 bases from J, with 13 bases in between. The CDR3 has 13 residues. Germline V gene data show CDR1 as LNHDA and CDR2 as SQIVND (reference sequence).

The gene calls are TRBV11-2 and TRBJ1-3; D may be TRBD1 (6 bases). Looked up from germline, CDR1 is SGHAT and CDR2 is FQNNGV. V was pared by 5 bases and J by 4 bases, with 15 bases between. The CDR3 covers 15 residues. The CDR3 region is CASSPPGAAGNTIYF. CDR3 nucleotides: TGTGCCAGCAGCCCACCAGGGGCAGCAGGAAACACCATATATTTT.

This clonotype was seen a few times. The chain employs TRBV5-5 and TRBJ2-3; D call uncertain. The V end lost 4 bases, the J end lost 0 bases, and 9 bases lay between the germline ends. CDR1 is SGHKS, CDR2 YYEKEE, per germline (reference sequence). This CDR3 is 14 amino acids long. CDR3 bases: TGTGCCAGCAGCCAAGGGCACAGCACAGATACGCAGTATTTT. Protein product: CASSQGHSTDTQYF. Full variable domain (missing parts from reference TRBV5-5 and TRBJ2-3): DAGVTQSPTHLIKTRGQQVTLRCSPISGHKSVSWYQQVLGQGPQFIFQYYEKEERGRGNFPDRFSARQFPNYSSELNVNALLLGDSALYLCASSQGHSTDTQYFGPGTRLTVL.

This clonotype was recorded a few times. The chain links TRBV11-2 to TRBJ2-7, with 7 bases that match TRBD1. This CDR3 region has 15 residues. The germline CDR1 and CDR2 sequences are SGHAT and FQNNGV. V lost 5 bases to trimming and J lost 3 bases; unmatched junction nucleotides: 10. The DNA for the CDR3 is TGTGCCAGCAGCCCGCGCAGGGGGTCTAGCTACGAGCAGTACTTC. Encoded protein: CASSPRRGSSYEQYF. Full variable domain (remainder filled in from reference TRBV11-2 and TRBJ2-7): EAGVAQSPRYKIIEKRQSVAFWCNPISGHATLYWYQQILGQGPKLLIQFQNNGVVDDSQLPKDRFSAERLKGVDSTLKIQPAKLEDSAVYLCASSPRRGSSYEQYFGPGTRLTVT.

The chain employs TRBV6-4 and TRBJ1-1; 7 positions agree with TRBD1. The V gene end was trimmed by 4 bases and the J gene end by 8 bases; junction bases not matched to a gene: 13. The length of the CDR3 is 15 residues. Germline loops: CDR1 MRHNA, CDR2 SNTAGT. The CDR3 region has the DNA TGTGCCAGCAGTGCCGGCAAGGGGGCGAACGAAGAAGCTTTCTTT. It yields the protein CASSAGKGANEEAFF.

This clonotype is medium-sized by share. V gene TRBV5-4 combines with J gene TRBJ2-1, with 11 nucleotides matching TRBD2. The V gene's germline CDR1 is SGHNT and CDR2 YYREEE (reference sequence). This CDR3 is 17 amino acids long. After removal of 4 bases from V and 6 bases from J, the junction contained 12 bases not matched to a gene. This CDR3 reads CASSPIGSSGGLNEQFF. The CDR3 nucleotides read TGTGCCAGCAGCCCTATTGGTTCTAGCGGGGGGCTCAATGAGCAGTTCTTC.

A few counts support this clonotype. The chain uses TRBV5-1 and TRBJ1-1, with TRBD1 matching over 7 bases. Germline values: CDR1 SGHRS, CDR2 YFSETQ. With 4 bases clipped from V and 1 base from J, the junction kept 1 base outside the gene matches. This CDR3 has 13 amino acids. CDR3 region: CASSRQGNTEAFF. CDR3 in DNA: TGCGCCAGCAGCCGACAGGGGAACACTGAAGCTTTCTTT.

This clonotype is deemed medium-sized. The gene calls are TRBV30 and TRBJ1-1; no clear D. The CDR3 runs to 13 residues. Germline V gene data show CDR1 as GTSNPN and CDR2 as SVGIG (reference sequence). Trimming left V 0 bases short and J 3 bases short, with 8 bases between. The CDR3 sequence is CAWSVAHYTEAFF. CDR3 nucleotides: TGTGCCTGGAGTGTGGCCCATTACACTGAAGCTTTCTTT.

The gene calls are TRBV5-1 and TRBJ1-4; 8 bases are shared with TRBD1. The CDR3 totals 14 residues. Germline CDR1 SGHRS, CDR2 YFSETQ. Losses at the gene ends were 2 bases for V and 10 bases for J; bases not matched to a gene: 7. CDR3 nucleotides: TGCGCCAGCAGCTTAAGGACAGGGTCGCGAAAACTGTTTTTT. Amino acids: CASSLRTGSRKLFF.

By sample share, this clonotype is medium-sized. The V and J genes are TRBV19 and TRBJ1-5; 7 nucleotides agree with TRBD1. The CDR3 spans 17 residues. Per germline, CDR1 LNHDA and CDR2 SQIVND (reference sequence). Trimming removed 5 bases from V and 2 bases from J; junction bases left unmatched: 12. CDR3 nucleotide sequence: TGTGCCAGTAGTCCCACGCGACAGGGTGGAGGCAATCAGCCCCAGCATTTT. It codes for CASSPTRQGGGNQPQHF.

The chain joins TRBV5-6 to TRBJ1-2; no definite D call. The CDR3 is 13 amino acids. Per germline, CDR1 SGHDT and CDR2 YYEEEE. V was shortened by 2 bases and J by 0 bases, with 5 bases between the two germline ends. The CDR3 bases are TGTGCCAGCAGCTTTGGGGCTAACTATGGCTACACCTTC. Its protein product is CASSFGANYGYTF. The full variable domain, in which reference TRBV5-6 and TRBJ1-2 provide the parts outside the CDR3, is DAGVTQSPTHLIKTRGQQVTLRCSPKSGHDTVSWYQQALGQGPQFIFQYYEEEERQRGNFPDRFSGHQFPNYSSELNVNALLLGDSALYLCASSFGANYGYTFGSGTRLTVV.

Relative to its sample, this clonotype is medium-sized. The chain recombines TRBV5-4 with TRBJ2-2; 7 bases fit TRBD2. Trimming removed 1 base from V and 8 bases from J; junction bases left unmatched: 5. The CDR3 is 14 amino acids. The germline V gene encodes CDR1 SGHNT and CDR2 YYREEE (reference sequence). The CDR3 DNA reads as TGTGCCAGCAGCTTGCGGCCAGCGGGGGGGGAGCTGTTTTTT. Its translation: CASSLRPAGGELFF.

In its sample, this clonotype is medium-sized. The CDR3 region has the DNA TGTGCCAGCAGCGATCGCCGTACCCACTCCTACAATGAGCAGTTCTTC. Translated, it gives CASSDRRTHSYNEQFF. This chain uses TRBV7-9 with TRBJ2-1; D not resolved. The CDR3 is 16 amino acids. CDR1 SEHNR and CDR2 FQNEAQ come from the germline V gene (reference sequence). The ends were cut back, 5 bases at V and 0 bases at J, with 14 bases in the middle.

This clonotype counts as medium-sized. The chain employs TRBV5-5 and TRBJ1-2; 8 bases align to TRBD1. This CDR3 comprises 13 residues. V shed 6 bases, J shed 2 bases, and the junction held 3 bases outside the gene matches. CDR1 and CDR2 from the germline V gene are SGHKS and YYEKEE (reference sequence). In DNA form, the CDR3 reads TGTGCCAGCAACTCAGGGGGCAACTATGGCTACACCTTC. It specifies CASNSGGNYGYTF.

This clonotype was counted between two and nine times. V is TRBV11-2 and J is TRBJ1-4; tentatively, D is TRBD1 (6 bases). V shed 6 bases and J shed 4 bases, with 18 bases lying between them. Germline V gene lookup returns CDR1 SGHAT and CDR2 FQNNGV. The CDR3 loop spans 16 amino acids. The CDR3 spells CASRRATTGINEKLFF. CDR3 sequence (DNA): TGTGCCAGCAGACGGGCCACTACAGGGATTAATGAAAAACTGTTTTTT.

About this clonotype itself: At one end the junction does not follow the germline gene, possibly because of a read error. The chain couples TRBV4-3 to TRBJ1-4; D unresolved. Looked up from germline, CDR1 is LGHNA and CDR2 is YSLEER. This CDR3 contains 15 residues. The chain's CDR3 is CASSPGELGNEKLFF. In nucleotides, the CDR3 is TGTGCCAGCAGCCCCGGGGAGCTGGGTAATGAAAAACTGTTTTTT.